The entry that follows covers one TCR beta chain sequence. Its antigen is still unknown. In the PCR, 60 Vbeta and 13 Jbeta primers were used. The method was immunoSEQ multiplex PCR; TCRdb's version includes in-frame clones alone and lacks a portion of them. The sample shows about 140,000 clones, 8.9% of them seen only once. The record originates from a study of cytomegalovirus exposure and HLA in healthy donors. The germline V gene has CDR1 SGHTS and CDR2 YDEGEE. The germline V and J ends were trimmed by 0 bases and 2 bases, with 12 bases remaining between them. This CDR3 region has 16 residues. Findings and limits, study-wide: HLA alleles were associated with 15,000 to 20,000 TCR beta sequences in a later analysis at 0.05 false discovery rate. A later analysis showed TCR association rates differing by HLA locus, peaking at DRB1 and lowest at HLA-C. For presence/absence analyses, sequencing depth was assumed to be roughly uniform across donors.

The sequence was obtained from a woman in her thirties or forties in good health and CMV-seropositive. Sample: PBMCs. The V gene is TRBV5-8, the J gene TRBJ1-5, with D possibly TRBD1 on 6 matching bases. The CDR3 loop is CASSLAGVGGNQPQHF. CDR3 DNA sequence: TGTGCCAGCAGCTTGGCAGGGGTAGGTGGCAATCAGCCCCAGCATTTT.